Listed below are T cell receptor beta chains from one sample, sequenced in a study of multiple sclerosis patients with progressive multifocal leukoencephalopathy. Profiled with immunoSEQ multiplex PCR; TCRdb holds only in-frame clones, not every one. This sample carries fewer than 35,000 clones, over 90% of them seen once, and the ten largest clones take approximately 2%. The source material was PBMCs. The receptors stem from a man between 25 and 39 years old with multiple sclerosis. Each CDR3 is given with its conserved first and last residue. D genes are given only for firm matches. Not all rows give a size; the values are once, few, many and, for expanded clones, a class.

>TRBJ2-3|TRBV11-3|NA|NA
CASAGRTDTQYF
TGTGCCAGCGCCGGGAGAACAGATACGCAGTATTTT
>TRBJ1-1|TRBV18|TRBD1|NA
CASSPKLQGGFEAFF
TGTGCCAGCTCACCAAAGTTACAGGGGGGGTTTGAAGCTTTCTTT
>TRBJ1-5|TRBV5-6|NA|NA
CASSLASGGRGLYQPQHF
TGTGCCAGCAGCTTGGCCTCTGGAGGCCGGGGCCTTTATCAGCCCCAGCATTTT
>TRBJ2-7|TRBV30|NA|NA
CAWSESSGRQYF
TGTGCCTGGAGTGAGAGCTCGGGGAGGCAGTACTTC
>TRBJ1-2|TRBV11-1|TRBD1|NA
CASSPRDRGYYGYTF
TGTGCCAGCAGCCCCCGGGACAGGGGGTACTATGGCTACACCTTC
>TRBJ2-1|TRBV5-4|NA|NA
CASSLRGNSYNEQFF
TGTGCCAGCAGCTTGCGCGGGAACTCCTACAATGAGCAGTTCTTC
>TRBJ2-5|TRBV11-2|NA|NA
CASSLVGQETQYF
TGTGCCAGCAGCTTAGTGGGTCAAGAGACCCAGTACTTC
>TRBJ1-2|TRBV14|NA|NA
CASSQDGHGYTF
TGTGCCAGCAGCCAAGATGGGCATGGCTACACCTTC
>TRBJ1-1|TRBV27|NA|once
CASSLVGQANTEAFF
TGTGCCAGCAGTTTAGTAGGTCAGGCGAACACTGAAGCTTTCTTT
>TRBJ1-1|TRBV25-1|NA|NA
CASFGSGGGTEAFF
TGTGCCAGCTTCGGGAGCGGGGGAGGGACTGAAGCTTTCTTT
>TRBJ2-7|TRBV11-2|NA|NA
CASSLDAGGSYEQYF
TGTGCCAGCAGCTTAGATGCCGGTGGCTCCTACGAGCAGTACTTC
>TRBJ1-1|TRBV10-2|NA|NA
CASSESSARNTEAFF
TGCGCCAGCAGTGAGTCTTCGGCCAGGAACACTGAAGCTTTCTTT
>TRBJ2-1|TRBV5-8|NA|NA
CASILRALPLGEQFF
TGTGCCAGCATTCTACGGGCCCTTCCCCTGGGTGAGCAGTTCTTC
>TRBJ1-2|TRBV9|NA|once
CASSVDRNYGYTF
TGTGCCAGCAGCGTCGACCGCAACTATGGCTACACCTTC
>TRBJ2-1|TRBV5-8|TRBD2|NA
CASSPSSGREAYNEQFF
TGTGCCAGCAGCCCCAGCTCGGGGCGGGAGGCCTACAATGAGCAGTTCTTC
>TRBJ2-5|TRBV11-3|TRBD1|NA
CASSLGQGSQETQYF
TGTGCCAGCAGTTTGGGACAGGGGAGCCAAGAGACCCAGTACTTC
>TRBJ2-2|TRBV19|TRBD1|once
CASSTGTVITGELFF
TGTGCCAGTAGTACCGGGACAGTTATCACCGGGGAGCTGTTTTTT
>TRBJ2-1|TRBV7-2|NA|NA
CASSSEARLHNEQFF
TGTGCCAGCAGTTCCGAGGCGAGACTCCACAATGAGCAGTTCTTC
>TRBJ1-6|TRBV18|TRBD1|NA
CASSPPGQGTSPLHF
TGTGCCAGCTCACCACCGGGACAGGGTACTTCACCCCTCCACTTT
>TRBJ2-7|TRBV10-3|TRBD2|NA
CAIRVAGAYEQYF
TGTGCCATCAGGGTAGCGGGAGCCTACGAGCAGTACTTC
>TRBJ1-3|TRBV5-1|NA|NA
CASSLGPGTGNTIYF
TGCGCCAGCAGCTTGGGGCCAGGTACTGGAAACACCATATATTTT
>TRBJ1-4|TRBV2|TRBD1|NA
CASRVQGQGGEKLFF
TGTGCCAGCAGGGTCCAGGGACAGGGCGGTGAAAAACTGTTTTTT
>TRBJ1-1|TRBV9|TRBD1|NA
CATQRGPGAEAFF
TGTGCCACCCAAAGGGGGCCGGGCGCTGAAGCTTTCTTT
>TRBJ2-2|TRBV6-5|NA|once
CASSYFWNTGELFF
TGTGCCAGCAGTTACTTCTGGAACACCGGGGAGCTGTTTTTT
>TRBJ2-2|TRBV6-5|NA|NA
CASSYGLAGELFF
TGTGCCAGCAGTTACGGTCTAGCGGGGGAGCTGTTTTTT
>TRBJ1-2|TRBV7-2|TRBD1|NA
CASSLDRGSYYGYTF
TGTGCCAGCAGCTTAGACAGGGGATCCTACTATGGCTACACCTTC
>TRBJ2-1|TRBV20-1|NA|NA
CSAINYNEQFF
TGCAGTGCCATAAATTACAATGAGCAGTTCTTC
>TRBJ2-2|TRBV30|NA|NA
CAWKLPGELFF
TGTGCCTGGAAGCTCCCCGGGGAGCTGTTTTTT
>TRBJ1-1|TRBV14|NA|once
CASSQVPGNTEAFF
TGTGCCAGCAGCCAAGTACCCGGGAACACTGAAGCTTTCTTT
>TRBJ1-5|TRBV19|TRBD1|NA
CASSGQGGNQPQHF
TGTGCCTCATCCGGACAGGGAGGGAATCAGCCCCAGCATTTT
>TRBJ2-1|TRBV11-2|TRBD1|NA
CASSPGDRQYNEQFF
TGTGCCAGCAGCCCCGGGGACAGACAGTACAATGAGCAGTTCTTC
>TRBJ2-1|TRBV10-3|NA|once
CAIRAGAGNEQFF
TGTGCCATCCGGGCCGGGGCGGGCAATGAGCAGTTCTTC
>TRBJ2-3|TRBV5-4|TRBD1|NA
CASSSGQGTADTQYF
TGTGCCAGCAGCTCTGGACAGGGAACGGCAGATACGCAGTATTTT
>TRBJ2-3|TRBV4-3|TRBD2|NA
CASSQGPSGASTDTQYF
TGCGCCAGCAGCCAAGGCCCTAGCGGTGCTAGCACAGATACGCAGTATTTT
>TRBJ1-5|TRBV27|NA|NA
CASSLNQGYQPQHF
TGTGCCAGCAGTTTAAACCAGGGGTATCAGCCCCAGCATTTT
>TRBJ2-2|TRBV10-3|TRBD2|NA
CAISESVSGSITGELFF
TGTGCCATCAGTGAGTCGGTTAGCGGGAGTATAACCGGGGAGCTGTTTTTT
>TRBJ1-4|TRBV4-1|NA|once
CASSQVAEKLFF
TGCGCCAGCAGCCAAGTAGCTGAAAAACTGTTTTTT
>TRBJ1-1|TRBV4-3|TRBD1|NA
CASSQDRDRGAEAFF
TGCGCCAGCAGCCAGGATAGGGACAGGGGCGCTGAAGCTTTCTTT
>TRBJ1-1|TRBV7-2|NA|NA
CASSTGIKAFF
TGTGCCAGCAGCACAGGGATAAAAGCTTTCTTT
>TRBJ2-3|TRBV5-6|NA|NA
CASSLEGTQYF
TGTGCCAGCAGCTTAGAAGGTACGCAGTATTTT
>TRBJ1-5|TRBV4-3|NA|NA
CASSQDSGSDQPQHF
TGCGCCAGCAGCCAAGATTCGGGCAGTGATCAGCCCCAGCATTTT
>TRBJ1-2|TRBV7-2|NA|NA
CASSPDKNYGYTF
TGTGCCAGCAGCCCGGACAAGAACTATGGCTACACCTTC
>TRBJ2-1|TRBV19|TRBD2|NA
CALAGLAGERNEQFF
TGTGCCCTTGCCGGGCTAGCGGGAGAAAGGAATGAGCAGTTCTTC
>TRBJ2-1|TRBV19|TRBD2|NA
CASSSGTRTNNEQFF
TGTGCCAGTAGTTCCGGGACTAGGACTAACAATGAGCAGTTCTTC
>TRBJ2-2|TRBV13|NA|NA
CASSQGTGELFF
TGTGCCAGCAGCCAAGGGACCGGGGAGCTGTTTTTT